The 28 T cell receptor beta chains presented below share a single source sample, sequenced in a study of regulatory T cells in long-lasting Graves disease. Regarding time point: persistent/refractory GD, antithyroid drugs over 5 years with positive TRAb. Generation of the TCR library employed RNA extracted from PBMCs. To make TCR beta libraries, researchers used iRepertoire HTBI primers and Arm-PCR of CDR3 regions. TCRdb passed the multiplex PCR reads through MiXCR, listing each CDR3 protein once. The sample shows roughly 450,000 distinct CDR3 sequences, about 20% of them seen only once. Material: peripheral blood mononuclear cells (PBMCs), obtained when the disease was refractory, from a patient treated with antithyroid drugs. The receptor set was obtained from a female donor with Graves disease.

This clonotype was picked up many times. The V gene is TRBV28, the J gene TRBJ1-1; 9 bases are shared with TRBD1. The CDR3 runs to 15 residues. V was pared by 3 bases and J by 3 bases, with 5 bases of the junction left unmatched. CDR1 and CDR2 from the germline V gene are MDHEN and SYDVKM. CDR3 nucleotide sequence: TGTGCCAGCAGTTTGGGGACAGGGATTTACACTGAAGCTTTCTTT. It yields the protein CASSLGTGIYTEAFF.

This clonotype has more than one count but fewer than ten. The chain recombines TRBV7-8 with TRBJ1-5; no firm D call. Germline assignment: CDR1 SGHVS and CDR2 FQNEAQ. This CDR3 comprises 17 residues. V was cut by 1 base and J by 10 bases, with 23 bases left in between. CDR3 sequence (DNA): TGTGCCAGCAGCTTAGTGCGCCGGGAACCGGATACGCTCCCCCAGCATTTT. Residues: CASSLVRREPDTLPQHF. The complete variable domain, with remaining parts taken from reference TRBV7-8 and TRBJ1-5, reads GAGVSQSPRYKVAKRGQDVALRCDPISGHVSLFWYQQALGQGPEFLTYFQNEAQLDKSGLPSDRFFAERPEGSVSTLKIQRTQQEDSAVYLCASSLVRREPDTLPQHFGDGTRLSIL.

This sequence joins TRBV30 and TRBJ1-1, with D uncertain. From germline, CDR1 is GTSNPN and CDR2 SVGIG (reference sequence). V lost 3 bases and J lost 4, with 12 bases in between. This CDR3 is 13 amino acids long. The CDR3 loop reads CAWRKEVSTEAFF. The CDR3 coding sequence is TGTGCCTGGAGAAAGGAGGTCAGCACTGAAGCTTTCTTT.

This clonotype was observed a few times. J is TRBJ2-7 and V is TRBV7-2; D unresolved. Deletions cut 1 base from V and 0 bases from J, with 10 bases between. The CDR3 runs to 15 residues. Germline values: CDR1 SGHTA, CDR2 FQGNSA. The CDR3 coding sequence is TGTGCCAGCAGCTTAGTTGGTGTCAGCTCCTACGAGCAGTACTTC. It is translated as CASSLVGVSSYEQYF. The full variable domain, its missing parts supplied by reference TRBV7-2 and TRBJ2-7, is GAGVSQSPSNKVTEKGKDVELRCDPISGHTALYWYRQSLGQGLEFLIYFQGNSAPDKSGLPSDRFSAERTGGSVSTLTIQRTQQEDSAVYLCASSLVGVSSYEQYFGPGTRLTVT.

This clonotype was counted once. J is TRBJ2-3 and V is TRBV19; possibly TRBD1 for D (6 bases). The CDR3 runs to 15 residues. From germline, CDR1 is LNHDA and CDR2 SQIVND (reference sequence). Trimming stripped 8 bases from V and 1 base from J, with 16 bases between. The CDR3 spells CASAKQGRGTDTQYF. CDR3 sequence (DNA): TGTGCCAGTGCAAAACAGGGACGGGGCACAGATACGCAGTATTTT.

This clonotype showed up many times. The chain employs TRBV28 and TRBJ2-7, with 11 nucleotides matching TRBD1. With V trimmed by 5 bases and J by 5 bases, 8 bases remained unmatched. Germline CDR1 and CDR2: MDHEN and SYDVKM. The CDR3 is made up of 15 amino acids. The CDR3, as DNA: TGTGCCAGCAGTATTACGGGACAGGGGGAAAACGAGCAGTACTTC. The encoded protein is CASSITGQGENEQYF.

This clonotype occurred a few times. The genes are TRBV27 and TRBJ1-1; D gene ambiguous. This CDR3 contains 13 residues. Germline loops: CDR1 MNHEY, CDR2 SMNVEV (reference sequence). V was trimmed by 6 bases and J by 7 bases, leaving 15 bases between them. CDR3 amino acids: CASSRFGSYEAFF. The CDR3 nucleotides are TGTGCCAGCAGCCGTTTCGGTTCCTATGAAGCTTTCTTT.

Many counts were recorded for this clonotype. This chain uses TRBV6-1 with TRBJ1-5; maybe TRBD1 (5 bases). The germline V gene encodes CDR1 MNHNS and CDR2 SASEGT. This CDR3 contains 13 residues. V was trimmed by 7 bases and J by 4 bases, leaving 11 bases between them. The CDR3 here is CASTAGRNQPQHF. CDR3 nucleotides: TGTGCCAGCACTGCAGGGCGGAATCAGCCCCAGCATTTT.

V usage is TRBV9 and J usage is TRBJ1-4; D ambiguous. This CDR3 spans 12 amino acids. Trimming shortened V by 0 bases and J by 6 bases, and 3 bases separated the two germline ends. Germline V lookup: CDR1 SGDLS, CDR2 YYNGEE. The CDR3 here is CASSVDDEKLFF. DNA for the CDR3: TGTGCCAGCAGCGTAGATGATGAAAAACTGTTTTTT.

The DNA for the CDR3 is TGTGCCAGCAGCGGAGGGTCCCGAGGGTACGAGCAGTACTTC. It yields the protein CASSGGSRGYEQYF. This sequence joins TRBV9 and TRBJ2-7, with D possibly TRBD2 on 5 matching bases. Trimming took 3 bases from V and 4 from J, leaving 14 bases between them. Germline V CDR1 and CDR2: SGDLS, YYNGEE. The CDR3 runs to 14 residues.

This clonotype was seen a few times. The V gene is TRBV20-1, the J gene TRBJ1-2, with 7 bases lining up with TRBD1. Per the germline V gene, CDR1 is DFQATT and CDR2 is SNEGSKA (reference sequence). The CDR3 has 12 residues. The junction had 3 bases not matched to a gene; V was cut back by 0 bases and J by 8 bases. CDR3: CSARDTGEGYTF. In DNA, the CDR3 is TGCAGTGCTAGAGATACAGGGGAAGGCTACACCTTC.

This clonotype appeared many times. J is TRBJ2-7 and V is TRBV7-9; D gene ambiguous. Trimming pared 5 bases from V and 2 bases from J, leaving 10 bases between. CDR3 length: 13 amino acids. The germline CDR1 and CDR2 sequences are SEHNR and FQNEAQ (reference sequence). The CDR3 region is CASSPPLTYEQYF. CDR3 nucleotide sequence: TGTGCCAGCAGCCCACCCTTGACCTACGAGCAGTACTTC. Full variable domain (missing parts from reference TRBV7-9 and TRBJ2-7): DTGVSQNPRHKITKRGQNVTFRCDPISEHNRLYWYRQTLGQGPEFLTYFQNEAQLEKSRLLSDRFSAERPKGSFSTLEIQRTEQGDSAMYLCASSPPLTYEQYFGPGTRLTVT.

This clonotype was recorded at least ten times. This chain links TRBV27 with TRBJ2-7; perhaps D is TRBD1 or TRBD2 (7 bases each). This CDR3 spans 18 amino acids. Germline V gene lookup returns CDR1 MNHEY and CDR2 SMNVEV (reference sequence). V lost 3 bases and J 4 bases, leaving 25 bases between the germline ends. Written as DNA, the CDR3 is TGTGCCAGCAGTTTCCGTCAGGGGGGGGGACAGACACTTTACGAGCAGTACTTC. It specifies CASSFRQGGGQTLYEQYF.

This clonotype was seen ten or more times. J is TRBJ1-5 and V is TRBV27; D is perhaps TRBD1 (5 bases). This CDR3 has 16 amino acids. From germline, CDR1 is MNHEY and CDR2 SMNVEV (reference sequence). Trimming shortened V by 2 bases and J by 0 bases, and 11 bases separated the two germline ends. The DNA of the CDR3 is TGTGCCAGCAGTTTACGCTCGGGGGGTAGCAATCAGCCCCAGCATTTT. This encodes CASSLRSGGSNQPQHF.

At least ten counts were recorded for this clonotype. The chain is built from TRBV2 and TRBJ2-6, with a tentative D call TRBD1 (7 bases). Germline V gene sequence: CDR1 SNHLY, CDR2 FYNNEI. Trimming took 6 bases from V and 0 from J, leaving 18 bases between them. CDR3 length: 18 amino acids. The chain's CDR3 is CASSLRQGGSSGANVLTF. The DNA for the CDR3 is TGTGCCAGCAGCCTGAGACAGGGAGGTAGCTCTGGGGCCAACGTCCTGACTTTC.

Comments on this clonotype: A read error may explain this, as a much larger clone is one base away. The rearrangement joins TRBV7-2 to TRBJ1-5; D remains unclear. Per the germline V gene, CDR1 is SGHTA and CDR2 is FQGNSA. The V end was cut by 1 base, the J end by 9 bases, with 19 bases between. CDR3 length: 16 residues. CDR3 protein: CASSLGGLTAGRPQHF. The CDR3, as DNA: TGTGCCAGCAGCTTAGGAGGACTGACGGCGGGTCGGCCCCAGCATTTT.

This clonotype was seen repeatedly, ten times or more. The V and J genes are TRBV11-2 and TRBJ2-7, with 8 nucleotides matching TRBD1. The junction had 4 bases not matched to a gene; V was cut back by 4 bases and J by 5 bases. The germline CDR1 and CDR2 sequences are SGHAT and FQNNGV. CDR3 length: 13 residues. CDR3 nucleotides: TGTGCCAGCAGCTGGAGGACAGGGAACGAGCAGTACTTC. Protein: CASSWRTGNEQYF.

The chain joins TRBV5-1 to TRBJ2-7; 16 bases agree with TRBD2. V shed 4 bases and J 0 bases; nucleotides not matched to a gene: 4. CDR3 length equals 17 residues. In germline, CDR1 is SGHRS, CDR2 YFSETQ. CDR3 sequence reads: CASSGTSGRARSYEQYF. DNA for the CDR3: TGCGCCAGCAGCGGGACTAGCGGGAGGGCCCGCTCCTACGAGCAGTACTTC.

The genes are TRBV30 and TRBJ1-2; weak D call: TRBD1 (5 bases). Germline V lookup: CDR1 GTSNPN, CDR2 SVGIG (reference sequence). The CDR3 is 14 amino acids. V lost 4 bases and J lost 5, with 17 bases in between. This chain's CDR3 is CAWTLTAGLYGYTF. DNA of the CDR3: TGTGCCTGGACCCTCACGGCGGGACTATATGGCTACACCTTC.

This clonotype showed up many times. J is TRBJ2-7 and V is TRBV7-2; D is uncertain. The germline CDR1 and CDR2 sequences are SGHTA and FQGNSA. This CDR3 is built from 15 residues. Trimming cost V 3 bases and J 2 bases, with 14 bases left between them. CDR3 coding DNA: TGTGCCAGCAGCTTTGGTCAGGATGTGACCTACGAGCAGTACTTC. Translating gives CASSFGQDVTYEQYF.

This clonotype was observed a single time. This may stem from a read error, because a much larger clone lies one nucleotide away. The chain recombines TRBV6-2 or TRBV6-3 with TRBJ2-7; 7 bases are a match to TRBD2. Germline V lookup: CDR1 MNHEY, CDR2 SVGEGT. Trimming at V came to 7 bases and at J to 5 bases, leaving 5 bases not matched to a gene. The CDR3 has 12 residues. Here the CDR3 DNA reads TGTGCCAGCACTAGCGGACCACACGAGCAGTACTTC. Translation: CASTSGPHEQYF.

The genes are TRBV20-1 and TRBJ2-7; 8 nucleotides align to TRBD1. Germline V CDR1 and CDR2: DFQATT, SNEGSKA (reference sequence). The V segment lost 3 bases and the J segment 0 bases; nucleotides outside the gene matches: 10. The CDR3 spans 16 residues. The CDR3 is CSARGDRSTDSYEQYF. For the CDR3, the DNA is TGCAGTGCTAGGGGGGACAGGTCCACCGACTCCTACGAGCAGTACTTC.

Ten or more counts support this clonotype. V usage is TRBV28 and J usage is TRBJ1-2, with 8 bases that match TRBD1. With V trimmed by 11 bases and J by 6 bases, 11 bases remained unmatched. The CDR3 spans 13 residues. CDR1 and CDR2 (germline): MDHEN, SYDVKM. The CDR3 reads CAGSSGGADGYTF. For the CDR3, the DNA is TGTGCCGGATCCTCAGGGGGCGCGGATGGCTACACCTTC.

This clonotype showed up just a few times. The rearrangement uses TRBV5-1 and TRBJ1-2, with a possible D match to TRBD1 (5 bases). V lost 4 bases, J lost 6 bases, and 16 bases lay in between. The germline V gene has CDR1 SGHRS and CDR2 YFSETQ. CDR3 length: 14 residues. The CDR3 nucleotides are TGCGCCAGCAGCACCGGGACCACAATCGATGGCTACACCTTC. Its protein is CASSTGTTIDGYTF.

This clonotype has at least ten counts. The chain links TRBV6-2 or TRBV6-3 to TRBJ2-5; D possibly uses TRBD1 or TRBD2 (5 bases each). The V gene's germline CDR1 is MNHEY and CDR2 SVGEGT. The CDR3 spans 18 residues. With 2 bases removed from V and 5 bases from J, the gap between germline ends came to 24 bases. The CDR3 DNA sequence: TGTGCCAGCAGTTACCCCCTGGGGGTCGAGCGGAGCAAGGAGACCCAGTACTTC. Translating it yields CASSYPLGVERSKETQYF.

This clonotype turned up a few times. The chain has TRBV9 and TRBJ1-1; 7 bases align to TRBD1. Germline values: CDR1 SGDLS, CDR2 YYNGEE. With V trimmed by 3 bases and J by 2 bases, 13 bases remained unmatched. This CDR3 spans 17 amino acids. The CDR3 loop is CASSAYDLRDSNTEAFF. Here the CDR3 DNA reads TGTGCCAGCAGCGCCTATGACCTCCGGGACAGCAACACTGAAGCTTTCTTT.

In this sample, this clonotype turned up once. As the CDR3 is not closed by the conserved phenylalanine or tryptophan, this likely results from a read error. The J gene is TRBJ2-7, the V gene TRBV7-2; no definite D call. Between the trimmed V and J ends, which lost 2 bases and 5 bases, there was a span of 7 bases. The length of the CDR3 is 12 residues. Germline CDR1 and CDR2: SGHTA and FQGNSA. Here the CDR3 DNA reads TGTGCCAGCAGCTTATCCCTTGACGAGCAGTACCTC. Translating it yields CASSLSLDEQYL.

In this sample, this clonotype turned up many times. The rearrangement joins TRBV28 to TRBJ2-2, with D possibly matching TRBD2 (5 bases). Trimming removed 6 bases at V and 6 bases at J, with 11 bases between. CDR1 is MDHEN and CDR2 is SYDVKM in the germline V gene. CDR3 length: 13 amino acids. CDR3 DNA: TGTGCCAGCAGGACTAAAGTATCCGGGGAGCTGTTTTTT. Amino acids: CASRTKVSGELFF.